The text below deals with one T cell receptor beta chain. Time point: pre-treatment sample, taken before nivolumab and TIL therapy. Sequencing used immunoSEQ v3. Using immunoSEQ multiplex PCR, the repertoire was profiled, and TCRdb retains in-frame clones only, with some absent. The sample gives under 55,000 clones, roughly 85% of which show up once; 4.8% is in the top ten. The V end was cut by 2 bases, the J end by 8 bases, with 13 bases between. The CDR3 is 14 amino acids. Germline V CDR1 and CDR2: MGHDK, SYGVNS. The sample is drawn from a study of TIL therapy for anti-PD-1-resistant metastatic lung cancer. Study background: Patients had a median age of around 56 years (range about 35-85).

The sample was blood, taken at baseline. The sequence was obtained from a woman between 30 and 80 years old with non-small cell lung cancer. V is TRBV25-1 and J is TRBJ1-3; possible D gene TRBD1, 5 bases. CDR3 sequence (DNA): TGTGCCAGCAGTGAAGGGACTCCGCGGGACACCATATATTTT. This codes for CASSEGTPRDTIYF.